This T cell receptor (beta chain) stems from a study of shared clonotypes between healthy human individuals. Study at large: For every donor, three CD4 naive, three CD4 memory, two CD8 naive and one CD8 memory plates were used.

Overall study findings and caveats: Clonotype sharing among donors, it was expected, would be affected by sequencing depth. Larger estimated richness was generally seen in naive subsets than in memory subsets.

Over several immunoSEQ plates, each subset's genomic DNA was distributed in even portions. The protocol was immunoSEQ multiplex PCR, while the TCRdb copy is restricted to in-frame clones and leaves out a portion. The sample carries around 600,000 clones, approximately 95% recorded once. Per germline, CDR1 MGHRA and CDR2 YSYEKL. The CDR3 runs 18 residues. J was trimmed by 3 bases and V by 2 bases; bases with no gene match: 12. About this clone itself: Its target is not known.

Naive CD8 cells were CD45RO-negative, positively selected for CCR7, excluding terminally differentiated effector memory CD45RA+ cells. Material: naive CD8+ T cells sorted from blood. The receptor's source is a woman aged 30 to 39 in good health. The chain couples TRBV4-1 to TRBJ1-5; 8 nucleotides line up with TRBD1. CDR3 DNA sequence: TGCGCCAGCAGCCAAAGGGGACCGGGACAGGAGATCAATCAGCCCCAGCATTTT. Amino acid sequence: CASSQRGPGQEINQPQHF.